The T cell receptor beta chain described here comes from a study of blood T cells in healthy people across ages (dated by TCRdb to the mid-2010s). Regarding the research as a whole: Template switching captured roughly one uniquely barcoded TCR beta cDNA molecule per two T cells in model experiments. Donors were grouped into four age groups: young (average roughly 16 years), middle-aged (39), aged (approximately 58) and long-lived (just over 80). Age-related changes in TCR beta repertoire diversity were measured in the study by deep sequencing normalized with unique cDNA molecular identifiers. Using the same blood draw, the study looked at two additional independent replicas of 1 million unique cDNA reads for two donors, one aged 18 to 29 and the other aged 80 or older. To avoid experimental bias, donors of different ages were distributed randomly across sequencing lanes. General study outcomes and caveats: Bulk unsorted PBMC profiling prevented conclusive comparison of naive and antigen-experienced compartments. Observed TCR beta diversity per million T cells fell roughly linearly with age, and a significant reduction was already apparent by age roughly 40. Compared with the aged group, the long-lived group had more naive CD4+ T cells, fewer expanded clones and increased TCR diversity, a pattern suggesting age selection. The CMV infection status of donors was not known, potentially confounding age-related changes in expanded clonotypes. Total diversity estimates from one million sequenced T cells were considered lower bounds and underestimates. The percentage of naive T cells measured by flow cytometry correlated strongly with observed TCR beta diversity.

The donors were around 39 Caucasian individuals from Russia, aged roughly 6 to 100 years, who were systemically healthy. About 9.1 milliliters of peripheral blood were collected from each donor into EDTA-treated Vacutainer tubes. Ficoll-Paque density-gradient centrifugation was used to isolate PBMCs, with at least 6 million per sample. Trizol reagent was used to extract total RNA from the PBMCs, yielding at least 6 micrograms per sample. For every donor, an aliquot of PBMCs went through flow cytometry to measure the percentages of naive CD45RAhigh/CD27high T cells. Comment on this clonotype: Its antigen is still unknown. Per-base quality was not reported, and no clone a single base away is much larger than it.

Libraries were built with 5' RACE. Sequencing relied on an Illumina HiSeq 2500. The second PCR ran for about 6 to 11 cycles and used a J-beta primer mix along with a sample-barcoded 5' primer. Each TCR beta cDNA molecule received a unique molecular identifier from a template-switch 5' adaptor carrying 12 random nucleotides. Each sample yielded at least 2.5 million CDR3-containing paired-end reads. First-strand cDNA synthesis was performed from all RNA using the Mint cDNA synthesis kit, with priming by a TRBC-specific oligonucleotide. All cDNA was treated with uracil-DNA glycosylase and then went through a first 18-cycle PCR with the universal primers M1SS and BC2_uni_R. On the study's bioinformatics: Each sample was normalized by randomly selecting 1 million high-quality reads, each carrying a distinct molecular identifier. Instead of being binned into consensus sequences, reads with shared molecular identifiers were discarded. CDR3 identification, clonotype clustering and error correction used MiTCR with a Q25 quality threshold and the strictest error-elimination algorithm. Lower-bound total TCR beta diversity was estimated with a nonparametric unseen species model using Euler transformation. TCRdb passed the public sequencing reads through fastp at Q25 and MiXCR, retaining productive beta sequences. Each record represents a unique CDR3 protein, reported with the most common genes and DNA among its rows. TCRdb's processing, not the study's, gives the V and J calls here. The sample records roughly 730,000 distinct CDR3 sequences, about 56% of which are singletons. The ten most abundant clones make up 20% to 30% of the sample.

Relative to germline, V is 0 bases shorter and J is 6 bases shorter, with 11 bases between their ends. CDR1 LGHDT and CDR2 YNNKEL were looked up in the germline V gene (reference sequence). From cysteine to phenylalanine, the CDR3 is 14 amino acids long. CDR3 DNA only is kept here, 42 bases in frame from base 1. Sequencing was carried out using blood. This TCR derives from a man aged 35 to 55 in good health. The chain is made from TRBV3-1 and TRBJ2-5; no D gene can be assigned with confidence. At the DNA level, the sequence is TGTGCCAGCAGCCAAGAACCAGGCGAGAAGACCCAGTACTTC. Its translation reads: CASSQEPGEKTQYF.